This TCR beta chain was recovered during a study of identifying expanded T cells in peripheral blood. The CDR3 totals 14 residues. V gave up 4 bases and J gave up 2 bases, with 13 bases separating them. Germline assignment: CDR1 SGHNT and CDR2 YYREEE (reference sequence). Measured with immunoSEQ multiplex PCR; TCRdb has only the in-frame clones, and not every one. The data hold about 100,000 clones, with roughly nine tenths observed a single time. Healthy donors had no documented immune events, such as infections, while sampled. V is TRBV5-4 and J is TRBJ2-7, with a weak D call TRBD2 (5 bases). The specimen sequenced was blood. The TCR comes from a person aged 18 to 75 in good health. The CDR3 here is CASSPGFTAYEQYF. The CDR3 DNA sequence: TGTGCCAGCAGCCCGGGATTCACGGCCTACGAGCAGTACTTC. The variable domain in full, completed from reference TRBV5-4 and TRBJ2-7, reads ETGVTQSPTHLIKTRGQQVTLRCSSQSGHNTVSWYQQALGQGPQFIFQYYREEENGRGNFPPRFSGLQFPNYSSELNVNALELDDSALYLCASSPGFTAYEQYFGPGTRLTVT.